Detailed here is one T cell receptor beta chain. Its antigen remains unidentified. Using unique molecular identifiers, the investigators prepared the TCRbeta library. TCRdb fed the PCR reads into MiXCR, producing one record per CDR3 protein. The top ten clones hold 5% of a sample with about 830,000 distinct CDR3 sequences, 16% of them seen once. CDR1 and CDR2 (germline): SGHRS, YFSETQ. V trimming: 2 bases; J trimming: 5 bases; junction bases outside the gene matches: 8. The CDR3 is 15 residues long. These data are taken from a study of T-cell reconstitution after alpha-beta-depleted transplantation in children. General observations from the study: The study traced high day-60 TCRbeta diversity in some patients to surviving recipient T cells and thymic progenitors. T-cell counts and diversity at one year following transplant were attributed mainly to newly produced T cells. Expanded clones from the graft, numbering several hundred, reportedly supplied alpha-beta T cells about two months after transplant.

The material was PBMCs, mostly from graft donor cells, obtained 360 days after TCRalphabeta/CD19-depleted stem cell transplant. The V gene is TRBV5-1, the J gene TRBJ2-5, with 8 bases lining up with TRBD2. The TCR originated in a male patient under 18 who had a stem cell transplant for acute lymphoblastic leukemia, so the T cells may come from the graft donor. The CDR3 sequence is CASSLIAGSAETQYF. CDR3 coding DNA: TGCGCCAGCAGCTTAATAGCGGGATCGGCGGAGACCCAGTACTTC.